This TCR beta chain stems from a study of shared clonotypes between healthy human individuals. Assay: immunoSEQ multiplex PCR; the TCRdb copy retains only in-frame clones and omits some. The sample lists some 2 million clones, 85% to 95% seen once, with 0.1% to 0.15% in the top ten. The germline V gene encodes CDR1 MNHEY and CDR2 SVGAGI. CDR3 length: 12 amino acids. The V gene lost 6 bases and the J gene lost 4 bases, with 10 bases spanning the gap. The sequence was obtained from a man younger than 35 in good health. The sample comprised naive CD4+ T cells sorted from blood. Subset here: CD45RA+ positively selected. This sequence joins TRBV6-5 and TRBJ2-7; maybe TRBD1 (6 bases). CDR3 sequence: CASRTQGYEQYF. The CDR3 region has the DNA TGTGCCAGCAGAACTCAGGGGTACGAGCAGTACTTC.